The rows below give T cell receptor beta chains drawn from one sample of a study of cytomegalovirus exposure and HLA in healthy donors. TCRdb's table, derived via immunoSEQ multiplex PCR, lists solely in-frame clones and lacks some. This sample has 130,000 or so clones, with more than 75% found just once. What was sequenced was PBMCs. The receptors derive from a woman aged 25-40 years in good health and CMV-seronegative. Each CDR3 is given with its conserved first and last residue. Each record gives: J gene, V gene, D gene, clone size, CDR3 protein, CDR3 DNA. A D gene is named only where the DNA matches it firmly. For some rows the clone size is stated as once, few or many, or as a class when expanded; others skip it.

J gene: TRBJ1-4
V gene: TRBV10-3
D gene: NA
clone size: once
CDR3 protein: CAISESQGAGTNEKLFF
CDR3 DNA: TGTGCCATCAGTGAGTCGCAAGGGGCAGGGACTAATGAAAAACTGTTTTTT

J gene: TRBJ1-1
V gene: TRBV2
D gene: NA
clone size: NA
CDR3 protein: CASSPDRLNTEAFF
CDR3 DNA: TGTGCCAGCAGCCCGGACAGACTGAACACTGAAGCTTTCTTT

J gene: TRBJ1-1
V gene: TRBV25-1
D gene: NA
clone size: NA
CDR3 protein: CASSIGTEAFF
CDR3 DNA: TGTGCCAGCAGTATCGGCACTGAAGCTTTCTTT

J gene: TRBJ2-3
V gene: TRBV10-3
D gene: TRBD2
clone size: NA
CDR3 protein: CAISEFVLADSTDTQYF
CDR3 DNA: TGTGCCATCAGTGAATTCGTACTAGCGGATAGCACAGATACGCAGTATTTT

J gene: TRBJ1-2
V gene: TRBV5-1
D gene: TRBD1
clone size: NA
CDR3 protein: CASSPNRGLGYTF
CDR3 DNA: TGCGCCAGCAGCCCGAACAGGGGGCTTGGCTACACCTTC

J gene: TRBJ2-5
V gene: TRBV9
D gene: NA
clone size: NA
CDR3 protein: CASSALVGTQYF
CDR3 DNA: TGTGCCAGCAGCGCCTTGGTCGGGACCCAGTACTTC

J gene: TRBJ2-2
V gene: TRBV5-1
D gene: NA
clone size: NA
CDR3 protein: CASSLEAGSSGELFF
CDR3 DNA: TGCGCCAGCAGCTTGGAGGCGGGGTCGTCCGGGGAGCTGTTTTTT

J gene: TRBJ1-1
V gene: TRBV10-3
D gene: NA
clone size: NA
CDR3 protein: CAISPGTEAFF
CDR3 DNA: TGTGCCATCAGTCCCGGCACTGAAGCTTTCTTT

J gene: TRBJ2-3
V gene: TRBV5-1
D gene: TRBD1
clone size: NA
CDR3 protein: CASSGQGFGDTQYF
CDR3 DNA: TGCGCCAGCAGCGGACAGGGGTTTGGAGATACGCAGTATTTT

J gene: TRBJ1-2
V gene: TRBV5-1
D gene: TRBD1
clone size: NA
CDR3 protein: CASSLGQGLGGYTF
CDR3 DNA: TGCGCCAGCAGCTTGGGACAGGGGCTGGGAGGCTACACCTTC

J gene: TRBJ2-1
V gene: TRBV19
D gene: TRBD2
clone size: NA
CDR3 protein: CASSKSGGLSSYNEQFF
CDR3 DNA: TGTGCCAGTAGTAAGAGCGGGGGGCTTAGCTCCTACAATGAGCAGTTCTTC

J gene: TRBJ2-7
V gene: TRBV4-1
D gene: TRBD2
clone size: NA
CDR3 protein: CASSQAANGGAYEQYF
CDR3 DNA: TGCGCCAGCAGCCAAGCGGCAAACGGGGGGGCTTACGAGCAGTACTTC

J gene: TRBJ1-2
V gene: TRBV19
D gene: NA
clone size: few
CDR3 protein: CASSIVAGFGGYTF
CDR3 DNA: TGTGCCAGTAGTATAGTAGCAGGGTTCGGCGGCTACACCTTC

J gene: TRBJ2-2
V gene: TRBV6-1
D gene: NA
clone size: NA
CDR3 protein: CASSAREAGELFF
CDR3 DNA: TGTGCCAGCAGTGCCAGGGAGGCCGGGGAGCTGTTTTTT

J gene: TRBJ2-3
V gene: TRBV6-1
D gene: NA
clone size: NA
CDR3 protein: CASSEQLASTDTQYF
CDR3 DNA: TGTGCCAGCAGTGAACAGCTAGCTAGCACAGATACGCAGTATTTT

J gene: TRBJ1-2
V gene: TRBV30
D gene: TRBD1
clone size: NA
CDR3 protein: CAWSVGTGDYTF
CDR3 DNA: TGTGCCTGGAGTGTAGGGACAGGGGACTACACCTTC

J gene: TRBJ1-1
V gene: TRBV19
D gene: NA
clone size: NA
CDR3 protein: CASKGELANTEAFF
CDR3 DNA: TGTGCCAGTAAAGGGGAATTGGCGAACACTGAAGCTTTCTTT

J gene: TRBJ1-3
V gene: TRBV5-1
D gene: NA
clone size: NA
CDR3 protein: CASSLGGQSSGNTIYF
CDR3 DNA: TGCGCCAGCAGCTTGGGGGGCCAGAGCTCTGGAAACACCATATATTTT

J gene: TRBJ2-1
V gene: TRBV2
D gene: TRBD1
clone size: NA
CDR3 protein: CATAAQRQGGDNEQFF
CDR3 DNA: TGTGCCACCGCGGCCCAGAGACAGGGGGGGGACAATGAGCAGTTCTTC

J gene: TRBJ2-3
V gene: TRBV11-2
D gene: TRBD1
clone size: NA
CDR3 protein: CASSLGDRGSGTDTQYF
CDR3 DNA: TGTGCCAGCAGCTTAGGGGACAGGGGGAGTGGGACAGATACGCAGTATTTT

J gene: TRBJ2-3
V gene: TRBV4-1
D gene: NA
clone size: NA
CDR3 protein: CASREAGTSTDTQYF
CDR3 DNA: TGCGCCAGCAGGGAGGCCGGGACTAGCACAGATACGCAGTATTTT

J gene: TRBJ2-5
V gene: TRBV4-1
D gene: NA
clone size: NA
CDR3 protein: CASSQVVLAETQYF
CDR3 DNA: TGCGCCAGCAGCCAAGTTGTCCTAGCGGAGACCCAGTACTTC

J gene: TRBJ1-2
V gene: TRBV5-6
D gene: NA
clone size: NA
CDR3 protein: CASSFLTGADGYTF
CDR3 DNA: TGTGCCAGCAGCTTTCTAACTGGCGCGGATGGCTACACCTTC

J gene: TRBJ1-2
V gene: TRBV28
D gene: TRBD1
clone size: NA
CDR3 protein: CASTLWGQGRNYGYTF
CDR3 DNA: TGTGCCAGCACTCTGTGGGGACAGGGGCGTAACTATGGCTACACCTTC

J gene: TRBJ2-7
V gene: TRBV2
D gene: TRBD1
clone size: NA
CDR3 protein: CASSWDRANIYEQYF
CDR3 DNA: TGTGCCAGCAGTTGGGACAGGGCCAACATCTACGAGCAGTACTTC

J gene: TRBJ1-6
V gene: TRBV10-3
D gene: TRBD1
clone size: NA
CDR3 protein: CATADREYYNSPLHF
CDR3 DNA: TGTGCCACGGCGGACAGGGAATACTATAATTCACCCCTCCACTTT

J gene: TRBJ2-5
V gene: TRBV18
D gene: NA
clone size: NA
CDR3 protein: CASSPPDRYETQYF
CDR3 DNA: TGTGCCAGCTCACCCCCTGACAGGTATGAGACCCAGTACTTC

J gene: TRBJ1-2
V gene: TRBV2
D gene: NA
clone size: NA
CDR3 protein: CASSSGPGSYGYTF
CDR3 DNA: TGTGCCAGCAGTAGCGGACCTGGTAGCTATGGCTACACCTTC

J gene: TRBJ1-5
V gene: TRBV20-1
D gene: TRBD1
clone size: NA
CDR3 protein: CSARGQVTQHF
CDR3 DNA: TGCAGTGCCCGGGGACAGGTAACCCAGCATTTT

J gene: TRBJ1-6
V gene: TRBV28
D gene: TRBD1
clone size: few
CDR3 protein: CASSELGQGNNSPLHF
CDR3 DNA: TGTGCCAGCAGTGAACTGGGACAGGGTAATAATTCACCCCTCCACTTT

J gene: TRBJ2-7
V gene: TRBV21-1
D gene: NA
clone size: NA
CDR3 protein: CASSETSGAYEQYF
CDR3 DNA: TGTGCCAGCAGCGAGACTAGCGGGGCCTACGAGCAGTACTTC

J gene: TRBJ1-2
V gene: TRBV6-5
D gene: NA
clone size: NA
CDR3 protein: CASSRIGSYGYTF
CDR3 DNA: TGTGCCAGCAGCCGTATTGGGAGCTATGGCTACACCTTC

J gene: TRBJ2-3
V gene: TRBV7-9
D gene: NA
clone size: NA
CDR3 protein: CASSTRTGTDTQYF
CDR3 DNA: TGTGCCAGCAGCACCAGGACAGGCACAGATACGCAGTATTTT

J gene: TRBJ1-2
V gene: TRBV18
D gene: NA
clone size: NA
CDR3 protein: CASSPGRGGDGYTF
CDR3 DNA: TGTGCCAGCTCACCCGGGCGGGGAGGCGATGGCTACACCTTC

J gene: TRBJ1-4
V gene: TRBV13
D gene: TRBD1
clone size: NA
CDR3 protein: CASSSEGQGGEKLFF
CDR3 DNA: TGTGCCAGCAGCTCCGAGGGACAGGGTGGGGAAAAACTGTTTTTT

J gene: TRBJ2-5
V gene: TRBV5-6
D gene: NA
clone size: NA
CDR3 protein: CASSALGGETQYF
CDR3 DNA: TGTGCCAGCAGCGCCCTCGGCGGGGAGACCCAGTACTTC

J gene: TRBJ2-7
V gene: TRBV13
D gene: NA
clone size: NA
CDR3 protein: CASSFTGGSYEQYF
CDR3 DNA: TGTGCCAGCAGCTTCACCGGGGGCTCCTACGAGCAGTACTTC

J gene: TRBJ2-7
V gene: TRBV13
D gene: NA
clone size: NA
CDR3 protein: CASSPVGAAYEQYF
CDR3 DNA: TGTGCCAGCAGCCCAGTGGGGGCCGCCTACGAGCAGTACTTC

J gene: TRBJ1-1
V gene: TRBV25-1
D gene: NA
clone size: NA
CDR3 protein: CASSESYQGTDTEAFF
CDR3 DNA: TGTGCCAGCAGTGAATCGTACCAGGGAACTGACACTGAAGCTTTCTTT

J gene: TRBJ1-1
V gene: TRBV29-1
D gene: NA
clone size: NA
CDR3 protein: CSVRQRPNTEAFF
CDR3 DNA: TGCAGCGTAAGACAGAGACCGAACACTGAAGCTTTCTTT

J gene: TRBJ2-1
V gene: TRBV9
D gene: TRBD2
clone size: NA
CDR3 protein: CASSVGVYGGDNEQFF
CDR3 DNA: TGTGCCAGCAGCGTAGGTGTGTACGGGGGGGACAATGAGCAGTTCTTC

J gene: TRBJ1-2
V gene: TRBV6-6
D gene: TRBD1
clone size: NA
CDR3 protein: CASTNQGENYGYTF
CDR3 DNA: TGTGCCAGCACCAACCAGGGGGAAAACTATGGCTACACCTTC

J gene: TRBJ1-2
V gene: TRBV4-3
D gene: NA
clone size: few
CDR3 protein: CASSQAGILGYTF
CDR3 DNA: TGCGCCAGCAGCCAAGCGGGGATCTTGGGCTACACCTTC

J gene: TRBJ1-1
V gene: TRBV25-1
D gene: TRBD1
clone size: NA
CDR3 protein: CASRTGVNTEAFF
CDR3 DNA: TGTGCCAGCAGAACAGGGGTGAACACTGAAGCTTTCTTT

J gene: TRBJ2-5
V gene: TRBV10-2
D gene: TRBD1
clone size: NA
CDR3 protein: CASRIRTGAGRETQYF
CDR3 DNA: TGCGCCAGCAGGATAAGGACAGGGGCCGGGAGGGAGACCCAGTACTTC

J gene: TRBJ2-7
V gene: TRBV5-1
D gene: TRBD1
clone size: NA
CDR3 protein: CASSDRQGRESEQYF
CDR3 DNA: TGCGCCAGCAGCGACCGACAGGGGCGCGAGTCCGAGCAGTACTTC

J gene: TRBJ2-2
V gene: TRBV2
D gene: NA
clone size: NA
CDR3 protein: CASRGGRFANTGELFF
CDR3 DNA: TGTGCCAGCAGGGGGGGGCGGTTCGCGAACACCGGGGAGCTGTTTTTT

J gene: TRBJ1-1
V gene: TRBV7-2
D gene: NA
clone size: NA
CDR3 protein: CASSPGAQGSTEAFF
CDR3 DNA: TGTGCCAGCAGCCCAGGGGCGCAGGGGTCCACTGAAGCTTTCTTT

J gene: TRBJ2-2
V gene: TRBV19
D gene: TRBD1
clone size: once
CDR3 protein: CASSGQGYTGELFF
CDR3 DNA: TGTGCCAGTAGTGGACAGGGCTACACCGGGGAGCTGTTTTTT

J gene: TRBJ2-3
V gene: TRBV30
D gene: TRBD2
clone size: NA
CDR3 protein: CAWSKRGEIDTQYF
CDR3 DNA: TGTGCCTGGAGTAAGCGGGGGGAGATAGATACGCAGTATTTT

J gene: TRBJ2-2
V gene: TRBV9
D gene: TRBD1
clone size: NA
CDR3 protein: CASSGPGQGAGELFF
CDR3 DNA: TGTGCCAGCAGCGGACCGGGACAGGGTGCCGGGGAGCTGTTTTTT

J gene: TRBJ2-1
V gene: TRBV18
D gene: NA
clone size: once
CDR3 protein: CASSPLRDSLGFF
CDR3 DNA: TGTGCCAGCTCACCTCTGAGGGACTCCCTAGGGTTCTTC

J gene: TRBJ1-2
V gene: TRBV19
D gene: TRBD1
clone size: NA
CDR3 protein: CASSIPGQGYGYTF
CDR3 DNA: TGTGCCAGTAGTATACCGGGACAGGGTTATGGCTACACCTTC

J gene: TRBJ2-7
V gene: TRBV6-5
D gene: TRBD2
clone size: NA
CDR3 protein: CASTTGLGSEQYF
CDR3 DNA: TGTGCCTCCACGACGGGACTAGGTTCCGAGCAGTACTTC

J gene: TRBJ1-5
V gene: TRBV2
D gene: NA
clone size: NA
CDR3 protein: CASSDKQSNQPQHF
CDR3 DNA: TGTGCCAGCAGTGATAAACAGAGCAATCAGCCCCAGCATTTT

J gene: TRBJ2-3
V gene: TRBV9
D gene: TRBD2
clone size: NA
CDR3 protein: CASSARSGNTDTQYF
CDR3 DNA: TGTGCCAGCAGCGCCCGTAGCGGGAACACAGATACGCAGTATTTT

J gene: TRBJ2-5
V gene: TRBV27
D gene: TRBD2
clone size: NA
CDR3 protein: CASSSRLAPETQYF
CDR3 DNA: TGTGCCAGCAGTTCCCGACTAGCGCCGGAGACCCAGTACTTC

J gene: TRBJ1-2
V gene: TRBV7-2
D gene: TRBD1
clone size: NA
CDR3 protein: CASSSPGQIYGYTF
CDR3 DNA: TGTGCCAGCAGCTCTCCGGGACAGATCTATGGCTACACCTTC

J gene: TRBJ2-7
V gene: TRBV23-1
D gene: NA
clone size: NA
CDR3 protein: CASRDTYEQYF
CDR3 DNA: TGCGCCAGCAGGGACACCTACGAGCAGTACTTC

J gene: TRBJ2-3
V gene: TRBV27
D gene: TRBD2
clone size: NA
CDR3 protein: CASSRRSAGGGDTQYF
CDR3 DNA: TGTGCCAGCAGCCGTCGGTCAGCGGGGGGAGGGGATACGCAGTATTTT